A selection of T cell receptor beta chains follows, all from one sample in a study of cytomegalovirus exposure and HLA in healthy donors. The protocol was immunoSEQ multiplex PCR, while the TCRdb copy is restricted to in-frame clones and leaves out a portion. The table has 180,000 or so clones, approximately 89% seen once; the top ten hold approximately 2.5%. The sequencing sample was made of PBMCs. These receptors were obtained from a young man in good health and CMV-seropositive. The CDR3 runs from the conserved cysteine through the conserved F or W. The D gene is left open where the match is weak. Where a row states a size, it is once, few, many or the class of an expanded clone; other rows omit it.

abundance	d_gene	v_gene	j_gene	CDR3nt	CDR3aa
NA	NA	TRBV28	TRBJ2-5	TGTGCCAGCAGTAATCTTAGGACAGGGAGGGTCTCAGAGACCCAGTACTTC	CASSNLRTGRVSETQYF
few	NA	TRBV2	TRBJ1-6	TGTGCCAGCAGGGTGACCCGAGGCCCCCTCCACTTT	CASRVTRGPLHF
once	TRBD1	TRBV19	TRBJ1-1	TGTGCCAGTAGTATCGCCGCAGGGGGCTCCACTGAAGCTTTCTTT	CASSIAAGGSTEAFF
NA	TRBD1	TRBV5-1	TRBJ2-2	TGCGCCAGCAGCTTGGACAGGGGTTATAGGACCGGGGAGCTGTTTTTT	CASSLDRGYRTGELFF
NA	TRBD1	TRBV5-6	TRBJ1-2	TGTGCCAGCGCCCTCTCAAGTACAGGGGGCGGAAGCTATGGCTACACCTTC	CASALSSTGGGSYGYTF
NA	TRBD2	TRBV9	TRBJ2-3	TGTGCCAGCAGCGTAGGCCTAGCGGTGGGGGGAGATACGCAGTATTTT	CASSVGLAVGGDTQYF
NA	TRBD1	TRBV6-4	TRBJ2-1	TGTGCCAGCAGTGACGGGGACAGGGATTCCAATGAGCAGTTCTTC	CASSDGDRDSNEQFF
NA	TRBD2	TRBV25-1	TRBJ2-1	TGTGCCAGCAGTGAAGATCTAGCGGGGGATCACAATGAGCAGTTCTTC	CASSEDLAGDHNEQFF
NA	NA	TRBV29-1	TRBJ2-1	TGCAGCGTTGTACTAGGAAATGGGGCCTACAATGAGCAGTTCTTC	CSVVLGNGAYNEQFF
NA	TRBD1	TRBV27	TRBJ1-2	TGTGCCAGCAGTTCCCTTTTTGTGGGACAGGGATCTGACGGCTACACCTTC	CASSSLFVGQGSDGYTF
once	TRBD1	TRBV6-6	TRBJ2-4	TGTGCCAGCAACGAGGACAGGGGAACCAAAAACATTCAGTACTTC	CASNEDRGTKNIQYF
NA	NA	TRBV21-1	TRBJ1-1	TGTGCCAGCAGTCCCTATGGACAGGGATTAGCTTTCTTT	CASSPYGQGLAFF
NA	TRBD1	TRBV7-3	TRBJ1-1	TGTGCCAGCAGCTTATCGGGACAGGGGGTGGGCACTGAAGCTTTCTTT	CASSLSGQGVGTEAFF
NA	TRBD1	TRBV10-2	TRBJ1-6	TGCGCCAGCAATGCCATGCAGGGGGCATCGGTTAATTCACCCCTCCACTTT	CASNAMQGASVNSPLHF
NA	NA	TRBV5-1	TRBJ1-3	TGCGCCAGCAGCTATGACGGACTCAACACCATATATTTT	CASSYDGLNTIYF
NA	TRBD1	TRBV28	TRBJ2-1	TGTGCCAGCAGACTTGGACAGGGGTCCTACAATGAGCAGTTCTTC	CASRLGQGSYNEQFF
NA	NA	TRBV29-1	TRBJ1-1	TGCAGCGTAGGGGGGGGGAACACTGAAGCTTTCTTT	CSVGGGNTEAFF
NA	TRBD2	TRBV7-9	TRBJ2-1	TGTGCCAGCAGCTTAGATGGGCTAGCGGGAAACTCCTACAATGAGCAGTTCTTC	CASSLDGLAGNSYNEQFF
NA	TRBD1	TRBV4-2	TRBJ1-5	TGTGCCAGCAGCCCAGCCGGGACAGGGTTACTGCCCCAGCATTTT	CASSPAGTGLLPQHF
NA	NA	TRBV5-1	TRBJ2-1	TGCGCCAGCAGCTTAGAGGCAGGGAAGAATGAGCAGTTCTTC	CASSLEAGKNEQFF
NA	NA	TRBV18	TRBJ1-5	TGTGCTTCACGGGGGGACAGCAATCAGCCCCAGCATTTT	CASRGDSNQPQHF
NA	TRBD1	TRBV27	TRBJ2-2	TGTGCCAGCAGTGATCCCACCTGGGACAGGCGGAACACCGGGGAGCTGTTTTTT	CASSDPTWDRRNTGELFF
NA	NA	TRBV18	TRBJ2-7	TGTGCCAGCTCACCCAATCGACAGGACTCCTACGAGCAGTACTTC	CASSPNRQDSYEQYF
NA	NA	TRBV7-9	TRBJ1-1	TGTGCCAGCCGCAAACCGGGGAACACTGAAGCTTTCTTT	CASRKPGNTEAFF
NA	NA	TRBV16	TRBJ2-7	TGTGCCAGCAGCCCCCTCGGGTCCTTAACATCCTACGAGCAGTACTTC	CASSPLGSLTSYEQYF
few	NA	TRBV18	TRBJ2-2	TGTGCCAGCTCACCAGGACTGAACACCGGGGAGCTGTTTTTT	CASSPGLNTGELFF
NA	NA	TRBV13	TRBJ2-2	TGTGCCAGCAGCTGGTCTAGCGCCGGGGAGCTGTTTTTT	CASSWSSAGELFF
few	TRBD1	TRBV19	TRBJ1-5	TGTGCCAGTAGTATCTCTCCGGACAGGGCGGATCAGCCCCAGCATTTT	CASSISPDRADQPQHF
NA	TRBD2	TRBV9	TRBJ2-3	TGTGCCAGCAGCGTTAAAGCGGGGGCTGGGACAGATACGCAGTATTTT	CASSVKAGAGTDTQYF
NA	TRBD2	TRBV7-2	TRBJ2-7	TGTGCCACCGCCGGGGCTAGCGGGGTCTCCTACGAGCAGTACTTC	CATAGASGVSYEQYF
NA	TRBD2	TRBV7-8	TRBJ2-7	TGTGCCAGCAGCTTAGGGGTAGCGGGAGTGGGGGAGCAGTACTTC	CASSLGVAGVGEQYF
NA	TRBD2	TRBV15	TRBJ2-1	TGTGCCACCAGCAGAGTGAGGCCTAGCGGGTATTACAATGAGCAGTTCTTC	CATSRVRPSGYYNEQFF
NA	NA	TRBV7-9	TRBJ1-4	TGTGCCAGCAGCTTACCCGCGCGAAAACTGTTTTTT	CASSLPARKLFF
NA	NA	TRBV4-1	TRBJ1-6	TGCGCCAGCAGCCAAGGGTACTCGTTTGGTTCACCCCTCCACTTT	CASSQGYSFGSPLHF
NA	TRBD1	TRBV4-2	TRBJ1-1	TGTGCCAGCAGCCAACCCGGAGGGGGCGCTGAAGCTTTCTTT	CASSQPGGGAEAFF
NA	TRBD2	TRBV5-1	TRBJ2-1	TGCGCCAGCAGCTTGGGACTAGCTGGCGATGAGCAGTTCTTC	CASSLGLAGDEQFF
NA	TRBD2	TRBV5-4	TRBJ2-5	TGTGCCAGCAGCTTGGGTTCGGCGGGGGGGTCAAAGGCGACCCAGTACTTC	CASSLGSAGGSKATQYF
NA	NA	TRBV7-2	TRBJ1-1	TGTGCCAGCAGCTTAGTCGGGAGGGTGAACACTGAAGCTTTCTTT	CASSLVGRVNTEAFF
NA	TRBD1	TRBV7-7	TRBJ1-1	TGTGCTAGCAGCTTATTAGGGGGCGGGATTGCTTTCTTT	CASSLLGGGIAFF
NA	TRBD1	TRBV15	TRBJ1-2	TGTGCCACCAGCAGAGAGTTAACAGGGGCCAATAGTGGCTACACCTTC	CATSRELTGANSGYTF
NA	TRBD1	TRBV5-6	TRBJ2-2	TGTGCCAGCAGCTCAGGGGGCGCTTTATATACCGGGGAGCTGTTTTTT	CASSSGGALYTGELFF
NA	TRBD2	TRBV7-9	TRBJ2-1	TGTGCCAGCAGCCCTAGCGGGGGGGCCTCCTACAATGAGCAGTTCTTC	CASSPSGGASYNEQFF
NA	NA	TRBV5-1	TRBJ2-2	TGCGCCAGCAGCCCACAGGGAGCGATCGCCGGGGAGCTGTTTTTT	CASSPQGAIAGELFF
NA	NA	TRBV15	TRBJ2-3	TGTGCCACCAGCAGAGACCCTACAGGGACAGATACGCAGTATTTT	CATSRDPTGTDTQYF
NA	NA	TRBV27	TRBJ1-1	TGTGCCAGCAGGCCCTGGGTACGGGACACTGAAGCTTTCTTT	CASRPWVRDTEAFF
few	NA	TRBV5-1	TRBJ1-3	TGCGCCAGCAGCTCTGGCCAGGGGTGGGGAAACACCATATATTTT	CASSSGQGWGNTIYF
few	TRBD1	TRBV18	TRBJ1-1	TGTGCCAGCTCACCATCGTCGACAGGGTTGAACACTGAAGCTTTCTTT	CASSPSSTGLNTEAFF
NA	TRBD1	TRBV29-1	TRBJ1-1	TGCAGCGTTGAAGGGGGCAGGGGGAGCACTGAAGCTTTCTTT	CSVEGGRGSTEAFF
NA	TRBD2	TRBV6-6	TRBJ2-3	TGTGCCAGCAGAAAAGCTCTAGCGGAAATAGATACGCAGTATTTT	CASRKALAEIDTQYF
NA	TRBD1	TRBV27	TRBJ1-2	TGTGCCAGCAGTTCCGGGACAGGGCCCTACTATGGCTACACCTTC	CASSSGTGPYYGYTF
NA	NA	TRBV4-3	TRBJ2-1	TGCGCCAGCAGCCAAGATCAACGACAAGTGCAGTTCTTC	CASSQDQRQVQFF
NA	NA	TRBV30	TRBJ1-5	TGTGCCTGGAGTGCGAAAGGGGGTCAGCCCCAGCATTTT	CAWSAKGGQPQHF
NA	TRBD1	TRBV6-6	TRBJ2-6	TGTGCCACACTAGGACAGGGGGCCTCTGGGGCCAACGTCCTGACTTTC	CATLGQGASGANVLTF